The entry below describes one T cell receptor (beta chain). This entry belongs to a study of blood T cell repertoires in COVID-19. About the research overall: Specimens from acute and convalescent COVID-19 originated in the United States, Italy and Spain.

Libraries were prepared by immunoSEQ multiplex PCR; TCRdb keeps only in-frame clonotypes and omits some of them. The sample includes 200,000 to 250,000 clones, more than 70% of them seen just once. This TCR derives from a woman in her forties or fifties who had recovered from COVID-19. The sample comprised PBMCs or T cells enriched from blood (not recorded which).

The DNA for the CDR3 is TGTGCCAGCAGCCGGACTAGGTCAGAGACCCAGTACTTC. It specifies CASSRTRSETQYF. This rearrangement joins TRBV11-2 to TRBJ2-5; 7 nucleotides match TRBD2. V dropped 5 bases and J dropped 4; count of bases not matched to a gene: 4. CDR1 and CDR2 from the germline V gene are SGHAT and FQNNGV. CDR3 length equals 13 residues.